The rows below give T cell receptor beta chains drawn from one sample of a study of control samples from healthy donors and cancer patients. The method was immunoSEQ multiplex PCR; TCRdb's version includes in-frame clones alone and lacks a portion of them. The sample records around 93,000 clones, approximately 86% being singletons. Sequenced input: blood. The receptors were sampled from a man in his thirties or forties in good health. The CDR3 runs from the conserved cysteine through the conserved F or W. The D gene is left open where the match is weak. Clone size is not always given. Where it is, it says once, few, many or a class for expanded clones.

TRBV4-1	NA	TRBJ1-3	NA	20	CASSQGALGTIAESGNTIYF	TGCGCCAGCAGCCAAGGAGCCCTCGGGACCATCGCGGAATCGGGAAACACCATATATTTT
TRBV6-5	TRBD1	TRBJ2-5	NA	14	CASSLDRVQETQYF	TGTGCCAGCAGTCTAGACAGGGTCCAAGAGACCCAGTACTTC
TRBV4-1	NA	TRBJ2-7	once	19	CASSQDPPPTGILSYEQYF	TGCGCCAGCAGCCAAGATCCGCCCCCAACAGGGATCTTATCCTACGAGCAGTACTTC
TRBV7-6	NA	TRBJ2-7	NA	18	CASSRNRGDRRGADEQYF	TGTGCCAGCAGCCGTAACAGGGGTGACAGGCGGGGAGCGGACGAGCAGTACTTC
TRBV19	NA	TRBJ1-5	NA	16	CASSPADGVSNQPQHF	TGTGCCAGTAGTCCTGCAGATGGGGTGAGCAATCAGCCCCAGCATTTT
TRBV12-3/TRBV12-4	NA	TRBJ2-1	NA	13	CASSPEGRDEQFF	TGTGCCAGCAGTCCCGAGGGACGGGATGAGCAGTTCTTC
TRBV5-1	TRBD2	TRBJ2-1	NA	15	CASSFFTSGSDEQFF	TGCGCCAGCAGCTTTTTTACTAGCGGGAGCGATGAGCAGTTCTTC
TRBV28	NA	TRBJ1-2	NA	12	CASSSRGPGYTF	TGTGCCAGCAGTTCTAGAGGGCCTGGCTACACCTTC
TRBV5-1	NA	TRBJ2-7	NA	13	CASSFSGGYEQYF	TGCGCCAGCAGCTTCTCAGGAGGCTACGAGCAGTACTTC
TRBV12-3/TRBV12-4	NA	TRBJ2-5	NA	11	CASRLEETQYF	TGTGCCAGCAGGCTCGAAGAGACCCAGTACTTC
TRBV27	NA	TRBJ1-1	NA	15	CASRSGEGMNTEAFF	TGTGCCAGCAGGAGTGGTGAGGGGATGAACACTGAAGCTTTCTTT
TRBV11-3	NA	TRBJ2-3	NA	15	CASSSLQDPGDTQYF	TGTGCCAGCAGCTCCCTGCAGGACCCTGGGGATACGCAGTATTTT
TRBV4-1	TRBD1	TRBJ1-4	NA	16	CASSQDWTGTDEKLFF	TGCGCCAGCAGCCAAGATTGGACCGGGACAGATGAAAAACTGTTTTTT
TRBV4-1	NA	TRBJ2-7	NA	13	CASSPGNGNEQYF	TGCGCCAGCAGCCCAGGTAACGGTAACGAGCAGTACTTC
TRBV18	NA	TRBJ2-2	NA	14	CASSPGPNTGELFF	TGTGCCAGCTCACCGGGACCGAACACCGGGGAGCTGTTTTTT
TRBV27	TRBD2	TRBJ2-1	NA	13	CASSTLAGREQFF	TGTGCCAGCAGTACCCTAGCGGGCAGGGAGCAGTTCTTC
TRBV7-2	NA	TRBJ1-1	NA	16	CASRDADRLMNTEAFF	TGTGCCAGCAGAGACGCCGACAGACTAATGAACACTGAAGCTTTCTTT
TRBV11-2	NA	TRBJ2-1	NA	13	CASSFMSHNEQFF	TGTGCCAGCAGCTTTATGTCTCACAATGAGCAGTTCTTC
TRBV28	NA	TRBJ2-1	NA	15	CASSLGADRYNEQFF	TGTGCCAGCAGTTTAGGCGCGGATCGTTACAATGAGCAGTTCTTC
TRBV28	TRBD1	TRBJ2-1	NA	15	CATGSRGFSGNEQFF	TGTGCCACCGGAAGCAGGGGGTTTTCCGGCAATGAGCAGTTCTTC
TRBV7-3	NA	TRBJ2-6	NA	16	CASSLNGPSGANVLTF	TGTGCCAGCAGCTTAAACGGTCCCTCTGGGGCCAACGTCCTGACTTTC
TRBV24-1	TRBD2	TRBJ2-2	NA	16	CATSDPLGGGTGELFF	TGTGCCACCAGTGATCCTCTCGGGGGGGGCACCGGGGAGCTGTTTTTT
TRBV7-3	TRBD1	TRBJ1-2	many	13	CASSLGQGEGYTF	TGTGCCAGCAGCCTTGGACAGGGTGAGGGCTACACCTTC
TRBV6-1	NA	TRBJ1-3	few	16	CASSESTGITGNTIYF	TGTGCCAGCAGTGAATCTACAGGGATTACTGGAAACACCATATATTTT
TRBV15	NA	TRBJ1-1	NA	14	CATSRAILNTEAFF	TGTGCCACCAGCAGAGCTATCCTGAACACTGAAGCTTTCTTT
TRBV28	NA	TRBJ1-2	NA	16	CASSLWGGGSSYGYTF	TGTGCCAGCAGTTTATGGGGTGGGGGCAGCTCCTATGGCTACACCTTC
TRBV10-3	TRBD1	TRBJ2-2	NA	14	CAIMGTGRTGELFF	TGTGCCATCATGGGGACAGGGCGCACCGGGGAGCTGTTTTTT
TRBV7-9	NA	TRBJ1-4	once	15	CASSLAASSSEKLFF	TGTGCCAGCAGCTTAGCGGCCTCGAGTTCTGAAAAACTGTTTTTT
TRBV11-3	NA	TRBJ1-4	NA	15	CASSLGPGSNEKLFF	TGTGCCAGCAGCTTAGGACCGGGGTCTAATGAAAAACTGTTTTTT
TRBV5-4	NA	TRBJ2-1	NA	17	CASSPAGGHPTGNEQFF	TGTGCCAGCAGCCCCGCCGGGGGACACCCAACCGGGAATGAGCAGTTCTTC
TRBV6-6	NA	TRBJ1-3	NA	14	CASTYARGWNTIYF	TGTGCCAGCACCTACGCTCGGGGTTGGAACACCATATATTTT
TRBV30	TRBD1	TRBJ2-7	NA	13	CAWSTRQGKEQYF	TGTGCCTGGAGTACGAGACAGGGGAAAGAGCAGTACTTC
TRBV27	NA	TRBJ2-2	once	14	CASSFRGRDGELFF	TGTGCCAGCAGTTTTCGGGGTAGAGACGGGGAGCTGTTTTTT
TRBV4-1	NA	TRBJ2-3	once	16	CASSHLRLPEMDTQYF	TGCGCCAGCAGCCATCTTCGCTTACCGGAGATGGATACGCAGTATTTT
TRBV12-3/TRBV12-4	NA	TRBJ1-5	NA	13	CASSFQGDQPQHF	TGTGCCAGCAGTTTTCAAGGGGATCAGCCCCAGCATTTT
TRBV3-1/TRBV3-2	TRBD2	TRBJ2-3	NA	16	CASSQAASGSFDTQYF	TGTGCCAGCAGCCAAGCGGCTAGCGGGAGTTTTGATACGCAGTATTTT
TRBV2	TRBD2	TRBJ2-1	NA	15	CASSVLAGVSNEQFF	TGTGCCAGCAGTGTACTAGCGGGAGTGTCCAATGAGCAGTTCTTC
TRBV3-1/TRBV3-2	NA	TRBJ1-1	once	12	CASSQGATEAFF	TGTGCCAGCAGCCAAGGGGCCACTGAAGCTTTCTTT
TRBV30	NA	TRBJ1-2	NA	12	CACCRLETGYTF	TGTGCCTGCTGTCGTCTCGAAACGGGCTACACCTTC
TRBV19	NA	TRBJ2-1	NA	15	CASSTGAARYNEQFF	TGTGCCAGTAGTACCGGGGCGGCGAGATACAATGAGCAGTTCTTC
TRBV5-6	NA	TRBJ1-4	NA	15	CASSLERTANEKLFF	TGTGCCAGCAGCTTGGAAAGGACAGCAAATGAAAAACTGTTTTTT
TRBV29-1	NA	TRBJ1-4	NA	16	CSVVSGTTDPTQKLFF	TGCAGCGTTGTTTCGGGGACCACCGACCCGACGCAAAAACTGTTTTTT
TRBV6-2/TRBV6-3	NA	TRBJ2-7	NA	14	CASSPARSPCEQYF	TGTGCCAGCAGTCCCGCGAGGTCCCCATGCGAGCAGTACTTC
TRBV18	NA	TRBJ1-5	NA	16	CASSQGDTKTNQPQHF	TGTGCCAGCTCACAAGGGGACACCAAGACCAATCAGCCCCAGCATTTT
TRBV9	TRBD2	TRBJ2-7	NA	14	CASSVGLAGREQYF	TGTGCCAGCAGCGTCGGACTAGCGGGACGGGAGCAGTACTTC
TRBV7-8	NA	TRBJ2-2	NA	16	CASPRERTANTGELFF	TGTGCCAGCCCCAGGGAGAGGACCGCGAACACCGGGGAGCTGTTTTTT
TRBV4-1	NA	TRBJ1-2	NA	14	CASSQSQGPDGYTF	TGCGCCAGCAGCCAATCACAGGGACCCGATGGCTACACCTTC
TRBV6-6	NA	TRBJ2-3	NA	13	CASSYDRSDTQYF	TGTGCCAGCAGTTACGACCGATCGGATACGCAGTATTTT
TRBV6-5	NA	TRBJ2-5	NA	13	CASSRDKQETQYF	TGTGCCAGCAGCCGGGACAAACAAGAGACCCAGTACTTC
TRBV18	NA	TRBJ2-1	NA	13	CASSPSLDDEQFF	TGTGCCAGCTCACCCTCTCTTGATGATGAGCAGTTCTTC
TRBV7-8	NA	TRBJ2-1	NA	15	CASSSRVSSYNEQFF	TGTGCCAGCAGCTCCCGGGTATCCTCCTACAATGAGCAGTTCTTC